The 23 T cell receptor beta chains below all came from one sample that was sequenced in a study of CD8 T cells in ankylosing spondylitis. Each CDR3 protein gets one entry after TCRdb re-called the 5' RACE reads with MiXCR. The sample has 230,000 or so distinct CDR3 sequences, about a sixth seen once. Sequencing was done on a sample of blood, either unsorted or a sorted T cell fraction (not recorded which). The source of these receptors is a male donor with ankylosing spondylitis or in good health (not recorded which).

V usage is TRBV4-3 and J usage is TRBJ2-7, with 9 bases identical to TRBD2. The CDR3 length is 16 residues. Germline assignment: CDR1 LGHNA and CDR2 YSLEER. Unmatched junction bases numbered 4, after V lost 0 bases and J lost 1 base. The CDR3 DNA sequence: TGCGCCAGCAGCCAAGATCTGACTAGCGGATCCTACGAGCAGTACTTC. This codes for CASSQDLTSGSYEQYF.

The J gene is TRBJ2-7, the V gene TRBV4-3; TRBD1 matches 9 bases. This CDR3 contains 15 residues. In germline, CDR1 is LGHNA, CDR2 YSLEER. Trimming cost V 3 bases and J 2 bases; bases outside gene matches: 5. CDR3 coding DNA: TGCGCCAGCAGCCAGGACAGGGGACCGGCCTACGAGCAGTACTTC. Encoded protein: CASSQDRGPAYEQYF.

This sequence joins TRBV3-1 and TRBJ2-5, with 10 bases lining up with TRBD2. CDR1 is LGHDT, CDR2 YNNKEL, per germline (reference sequence). Trimming cost V 3 bases and J 1 base; bases outside gene matches: 14. The length of the CDR3 is 19 residues. In DNA form, the CDR3 reads TGTGCCAGCAGCCAGGCCGGTGGACTAGCGGACCCAACCCAAGAGACCCAGTACTTC. This encodes CASSQAGGLADPTQETQYF.

At least ten counts were recorded for this clonotype. Written as DNA, the CDR3 is TGTGCCAGCAGTTATACAGGGCTGAACACTGAAGCTTTCTTT. Its protein product is CASSYTGLNTEAFF. The chain carries TRBV6-5 and TRBJ1-1; possible D gene TRBD1, 6 bases. The CDR3 extends over 14 amino acids. Germline assignment: CDR1 MNHEY and CDR2 SVGAGI. V was pared by 3 bases and J by 0 bases, with 8 bases between.

The rearrangement joins TRBV6-2 or TRBV6-3 to TRBJ2-7; 14 bases line up with TRBD2. V lost 9 bases, J lost 2 bases, and 12 bases stayed unmatched. CDR1 is MNHEY and CDR2 is SVGEGT in the germline V gene. The CDR3 is made up of 17 amino acids. CDR3 residues: CASSTGTSGSYTYEQYF. The DNA for the CDR3 is TGTGCCAGTTCCACCGGGACTAGCGGGAGTTACACCTACGAGCAGTACTTC.

The rearrangement links TRBV12-3 or TRBV12-4 to TRBJ2-1, with TRBD2 identical over 9 bases. The CDR3 sequence is 14 residues long. Trimming cost V 7 bases and J 2 bases; bases outside gene matches: 3. This CDR3 reads CASNPSGTYNEQFF. CDR3 coding DNA: TGTGCCAGCAACCCTAGCGGGACCTACAATGAGCAGTTCTTC.

The sample holds a few counts of this clonotype. The chain employs TRBV6-1 and TRBJ2-1; TRBD2 agrees at 11 bases. From germline, CDR1 is MNHNS and CDR2 SASEGT. The CDR3 has 19 amino acids. V shed 6 bases and J 3 bases; nucleotides not matched to a gene: 16. CDR3 sequence: CASRPGQVAGGESYNEQFF. Here the CDR3 DNA reads TGTGCCAGCAGACCCGGACAGGTAGCGGGAGGGGAAAGCTACAATGAGCAGTTCTTC.

The V call is TRBV25-1, the J call TRBJ1-5; a possible D gene is TRBD1 (5 bases). From germline, CDR1 is MGHDK and CDR2 SYGVNS. The CDR3 consists of 14 residues. Trimming took off 2 bases at V and 9 bases at J, with 14 bases between the two ends. CDR3 sequence reads: CASSEGAGDRPQHF. In DNA form, the CDR3 reads TGTGCCAGCAGTGAAGGGGCGGGGGATCGGCCCCAGCATTTT.

The rearrangement joins TRBV7-6 to TRBJ2-1; D is perhaps TRBD1 or TRBD2 (6 bases each). V dropped 6 bases and J dropped 7 bases, with 22 bases sitting between them. The CDR3 totals 16 residues. Germline V CDR1 and CDR2: SGHVS, FNYEAQ. The CDR3 is CASSLRGVTLANEQFF. The CDR3 nucleotides read TGTGCCAGCAGTTTAAGGGGGGTTACTTTGGCAAATGAGCAGTTCTTC.

This clonotype was found many times. J is TRBJ2-7 and V is TRBV10-3; 11 nucleotides line up with TRBD2. The CDR3 contains 17 residues. Germline values: CDR1 ENHRY, CDR2 SYGVKD. The trim removed 2 bases at V and 2 bases at J, leaving 8 bases unmatched. CDR3 DNA: TGTGCCATCAGTGAGGCGAGACTAGCGGGACGGACCTACGAGCAGTACTTC. Its protein is CAISEARLAGRTYEQYF.

The genes are TRBV6-1 and TRBJ1-1; D unresolved. V lost 8 bases, J lost 4 bases, and 17 bases lay in between. This CDR3 has 14 amino acids. Germline V CDR1 and CDR2: MNHNS, SASEGT. The CDR3 sequence is CASGAPEASTEAFF. The CDR3 nucleotides are TGTGCCAGCGGCGCTCCAGAGGCGTCCACTGAAGCTTTCTTT.

V gene TRBV19 combines with J gene TRBJ1-1; perhaps TRBD1 as D (5 bases). CDR1 and CDR2 (germline): LNHDA, SQIVND (reference sequence). V was cut by 3 bases and J by 1 base, with 9 bases left in between. The CDR3 is 14 amino acids. CDR3 bases: TGTGCCAGTAGTATCGCGGGACGGAACACTGAAGCTTTCTTT. Its protein product is CASSIAGRNTEAFF.

The chain couples TRBV7-3 to TRBJ2-1; 10 bases are shared with TRBD2. The germline V gene encodes CDR1 SGHTA and CDR2 FQGTGA. The CDR3 consists of 18 residues. V lost 0 bases, J lost 2 bases, and 7 bases stayed unmatched. DNA of the CDR3: TGTGCCAGCAGCTTAACGAGGCTAGCGGGGGCTACCTACAATGAGCAGTTCTTC. Its protein is CASSLTRLAGATYNEQFF. The full variable domain, with the rest looked up from reference TRBV7-3 and TRBJ2-1, is GAGVSQTPSNKVTEKGKYVELRCDPISGHTALYWYRQSLGQGPEFLIYFQGTGAADDSGLPNDRFFAVRPEGSVSTLKIQRTERGDSAVYLCASSLTRLAGATYNEQFFGPGTRLTVL.

V gene TRBV12-3 or TRBV12-4 combines with J gene TRBJ2-7, with D possibly being TRBD1 (5 bases). This CDR3 has 16 amino acids. The germline V and J ends were trimmed by 1 base and 0 bases, with 13 bases remaining between them. The CDR3 sequence: CASSLGWGQSSYEQYF. The CDR3 region has the DNA TGTGCCAGCAGTTTAGGCTGGGGCCAGAGCTCCTACGAGCAGTACTTC.

This clonotype was counted many times. The gene calls are TRBV11-2 and TRBJ2-7; 7 bases are a match to TRBD1. The germline V gene has CDR1 SGHAT and CDR2 FQNNGV. The junction had 8 bases not matched to a gene; V was cut back by 5 bases and J by 4 bases. This CDR3 is built from 14 residues. CDR3 region: CASSQGQLIYEQYF. The CDR3 DNA reads as TGTGCCAGCAGCCAGGGACAGCTGATTTACGAGCAGTACTTC. The complete variable domain, with remaining parts taken from reference TRBV11-2 and TRBJ2-7, reads EAGVAQSPRYKIIEKRQSVAFWCNPISGHATLYWYQQILGQGPKLLIQFQNNGVVDDSQLPKDRFSAERLKGVDSTLKIQPAKLEDSAVYLCASSQGQLIYEQYFGPGTRLTVT.

This clonotype was seen a handful of times. V and J are TRBV9 and TRBJ2-5, with D uncertain. The germline V gene encodes CDR1 SGDLS and CDR2 YYNGEE. V was trimmed by 3 bases and J by 5 bases, leaving 11 bases between them. This CDR3 is built from 13 residues. As DNA, the CDR3 is TGTGCCAGCAGCGCCCCTCCCACCGAGACCCAGTACTTC. It encodes CASSAPPTETQYF. The variable domain in full, with the rest retrieved from reference TRBV9 and TRBJ2-5, is DSGVTQTPKHLITATGQRVTLRCSPRSGDLSVYWYQQSLDQGLQFLIQYYNGEERAKGNILERFSAQQFPDLHSELNLSSLELGDSALYFCASSAPPTETQYFGPGTRLLVL.

This clonotype was observed a few times. The V gene is TRBV27, the J gene TRBJ2-1; no reliable D call. The germline CDR1 and CDR2 sequences are MNHEY and SMNVEV (reference sequence). V was trimmed by 7 bases and J by 5 bases, leaving 15 bases between them. The CDR3 is 14 residues long. The CDR3 DNA sequence: TGTGCCAGCACCCCTGCGCTTCCGAACAATGAGCAGTTCTTC. It encodes CASTPALPNNEQFF.

This clonotype has only a few counts. V is TRBV7-2 and J is TRBJ2-3; TRBD2 aligns across 15 bases. The CDR3 totals 16 residues. Germline trimming cut 5 bases from V and 6 bases from J; bases unmatched to any gene: 6. Germline V gives CDR1 SGHTA, CDR2 FQGNSA. CDR3 sequence: CASSLGTSGRIDTQYF. CDR3 DNA: TGTGCCAGCAGCCTAGGGACTAGCGGGAGGATCGATACGCAGTATTTT.

This chain links TRBV25-1 with TRBJ1-1; the D is unclear. The CDR3 is made up of 14 amino acids. CDR1 is MGHDK and CDR2 is SYGVNS in the germline V gene. V lost 4 bases and J 3 bases, leaving 12 bases between the germline ends. CDR3 in DNA: TGTGCCAGCAGTGGATTCAGTCTTGACACTGAAGCTTTCTTT. This sequence encodes CASSGFSLDTEAFF.

V and J are TRBV25-1 and TRBJ2-2; no clear D. Germline assignment: CDR1 MGHDK and CDR2 SYGVNS. V lost 1 base, J lost 10 bases, and 7 bases lay in between. This CDR3 contains 12 residues. CDR3: CASSEFNEELFF. The CDR3, as DNA: TGTGCCAGCAGTGAATTTAATGAGGAGCTGTTTTTT.

This clonotype has ten or more counts. The gene calls are TRBV13 and TRBJ1-5; the D gene is possibly TRBD1 (6 bases). With 2 bases removed from V and 4 bases from J, the gap between germline ends came to 6 bases. The CDR3 covers 13 residues. Per the germline V gene, CDR1 is PRHDT and CDR2 is FYEKMQ (reference sequence). CDR3 protein: CASSLQGNQPQHF. The CDR3 DNA reads as TGTGCCAGCAGCTTACAGGGGAATCAGCCCCAGCATTTT.

V usage is TRBV7-2 and J usage is TRBJ1-1; 8 nucleotides agree with TRBD1. CDR1 and CDR2 (germline): SGHTA, FQGNSA. The CDR3 has 16 residues. V lost 1 base and J lost 0; bases outside the gene matches: 4. The CDR3 bases are TGTGCCAGCAGCTTAGTCCCGACAGGGGTGAACACTGAAGCTTTCTTT. It codes for CASSLVPTGVNTEAFF.

The chain has TRBV20-1 and TRBJ2-2; D unresolved. The CDR3 covers 14 residues. Germline values: CDR1 DFQATT, CDR2 SNEGSKA (reference sequence). V lost 3 bases, J lost 5 bases, and 13 bases lay in between. CDR3 nucleotides: TGCAGTGCTAGGTCCGTGGGTGGGACCGGGGAGCTGTTTTTT. This sequence encodes CSARSVGGTGELFF.